The TCR beta chain described here comes from a study of blood T cell repertoires in COVID-19. Generated by immunoSEQ multiplex PCR, the TCRdb table keeps only in-frame clones and is missing some. The profile shows 160,000 or so clones, 70% to 90% of them singletons. The V gene end was trimmed by 4 bases and the J gene end by 4 bases; junction bases not matched to a gene: 7. The CDR3 loop spans 15 amino acids. Germline loops: CDR1 SGHRS, CDR2 YFSETQ. The chain recombines TRBV5-1 with TRBJ2-3, with 9 bases aligning to TRBD2. The clonotype was recovered from a man aged 40-49 years who had recovered from COVID-19. The sample was PBMCs or T cells enriched from blood (not recorded which). The CDR3 region is CASSPRERGADTQYF. The CDR3 nucleotides are TGCGCCAGCAGCCCTAGGGAGCGGGGGGCAGATACGCAGTATTTT.